This T cell receptor beta chain was recorded in a study of CD8 T cells in ankylosing spondylitis. Notes on the study in general: As for the disease-linked clones, they showed a CD8+ phenotype and occurred at relatively low frequencies in peripheral blood. Ankylosing spondylitis blood seemed to carry a telltale TCR beta motif made of eight highly homologous variants. Earlier reports found some motif variants in synovial fluid and blood in reactive arthritis.

Quantitative barcoded 5'-RACE was used to prepare TCR beta libraries. One entry per CDR3 protein, called by TCRdb with MiXCR from the 5' RACE reads. Here the sample spans around 890,000 distinct CDR3 sequences, about 10% being singletons. This CDR3 is built from 12 residues. With 2 bases removed from V and 5 bases from J, the gap between germline ends came to 5 bases. Germline CDR1 SGHDT, CDR2 YYEEEE. Only a few counts were recorded for this clonotype. The antigen remains unidentified. The sequenced material came from blood, either unsorted or a sorted T cell fraction (not recorded which). The gene calls are TRBV5-6 and TRBJ1-3; D remains ambiguous. This receptor was obtained from a male donor with ankylosing spondylitis. The CDR3 sequence is CASSFYRNTIYF. DNA for the CDR3: TGTGCCAGCAGCTTTTACCGAAACACCATATATTTT.